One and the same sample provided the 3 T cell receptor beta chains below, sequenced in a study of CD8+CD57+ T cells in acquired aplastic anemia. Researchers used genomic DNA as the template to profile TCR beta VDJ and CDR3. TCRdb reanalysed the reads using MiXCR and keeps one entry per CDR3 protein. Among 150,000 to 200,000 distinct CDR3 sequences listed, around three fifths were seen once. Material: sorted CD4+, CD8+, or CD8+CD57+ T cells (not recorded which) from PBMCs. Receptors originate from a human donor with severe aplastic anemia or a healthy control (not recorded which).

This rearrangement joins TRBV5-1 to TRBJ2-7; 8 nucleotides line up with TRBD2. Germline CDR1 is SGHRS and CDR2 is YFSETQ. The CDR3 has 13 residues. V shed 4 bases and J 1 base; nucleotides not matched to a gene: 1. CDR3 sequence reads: CASSIAGSYEQYF. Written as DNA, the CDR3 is TGCGCCAGCAGCATAGCGGGATCCTACGAGCAGTACTTC.

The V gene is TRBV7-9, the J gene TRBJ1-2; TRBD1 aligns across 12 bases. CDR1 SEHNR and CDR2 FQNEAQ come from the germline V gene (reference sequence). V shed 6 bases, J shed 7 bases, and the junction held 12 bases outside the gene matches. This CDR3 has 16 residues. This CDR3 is CASSPPAGTGGSGYTF. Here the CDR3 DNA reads TGTGCCAGCAGTCCCCCGGCCGGGACAGGGGGCAGTGGCTACACCTTC.

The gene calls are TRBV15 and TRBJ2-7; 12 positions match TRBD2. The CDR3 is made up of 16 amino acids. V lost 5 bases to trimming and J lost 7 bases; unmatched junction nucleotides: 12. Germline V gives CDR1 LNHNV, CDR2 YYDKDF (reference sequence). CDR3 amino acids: CATSELAGGTLGEQYF. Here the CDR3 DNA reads TGTGCCACCAGCGAGCTAGCGGGGGGGACGTTGGGGGAGCAGTACTTC.